This T cell receptor beta chain was captured by sequencing in a study of a mutant IDH1 vaccine in newly diagnosed glioma. Overall study: Treated patients comprised approximately 60% males and around 38% females, mean age approximately 38 years. It was radiotherapy, temozolomide, or both that patients received previously, with most receiving both.

Profiled with immunoSEQ multiplex PCR; TCRdb holds only in-frame clones, not every one. The top ten clones hold roughly 4.4% of a sample with some 67,000 clones, around 83% of them seen once. Study-wide points: Pseudoprogression seemed unlinked to shifts in top peripheral T cell clonotypes. Vaccine-induced responses were seen in 93.3% of patients, spanning several MHC alleles.

This clone was seen a few times. What it binds is not known. Specified time point: baseline, week 1 (first vaccination visit). As to treatment: pre-vaccination baseline after standard-of-care therapy. The length of the CDR3 is 14 residues. V was shortened by 1 base and J by 2 bases, with 8 bases between the two germline ends. Looked up from germline, CDR1 is SGHTA and CDR2 is FQGNSA. The V and J genes are TRBV7-2 and TRBJ1-1; no firm D call. This TCR derives from a woman younger than 35 with glioma. Some clones in this sample may be carry-over from other donors' samples. This specimen consisted of peripheral blood mononuclear cells (PBMCs), obtained from a glioma patient treated with radiotherapy, temozolomide or both. CDR3 in DNA: TGTGCCAGCAGCTTAGAATGGCTAAACACTGAAGCTTTCTTT. This sequence encodes CASSLEWLNTEAFF.